This T cell receptor (beta chain) was identified in a study of T cell responses to AZD1222 COVID-19 vaccine. A word on this clone: Its antigen is not known.

Overall study results and limits: Following two doses of AZD1222, Spike-specific TCR breadth and depth rose.

The V gene's germline CDR1 is SGHNT and CDR2 YYREEE (reference sequence). This CDR3 has 16 residues. V lost 4 bases and J lost 5; bases outside the gene matches: 11. The protocol was immunoSEQ multiplex PCR, while the TCRdb copy is restricted to in-frame clones and leaves out a portion. The sample yields about 90,000 clones, more than 75% seen once. This chain uses TRBV5-4 with TRBJ1-4, with TRBD1 matching over 7 bases. The source is an adult in good health. The sequences come from peripheral blood, collected on day 0 of MenACWY control vaccination. This CDR3 is CASSRGGDSLNEKLFF. The CDR3 DNA is TGTGCCAGCAGCCGGGGCGGGGACAGCTTAAATGAAAAACTGTTTTTT.